A selection of T cell receptor beta chains follows, all from one sample in a study of cytomegalovirus exposure and HLA in healthy donors. Method: immunoSEQ multiplex PCR; TCRdb's copy keeps in-frame clones and lacks some. This sample has over 110,000 clones; around 87% occur once, and the top ten carry around 10%. The material sequenced was PBMCs. Every receptor here comes from a man aged 18 to 29 in good health and CMV-seropositive. Both conserved end residues are part of each CDR3. The D gene is left open where the match is weak. Clone size appears in some rows only: once, few, many, or a class for an expanded clone.

d_call	clone_size	v_call	j_call	cdr3_nt	cdr3_aa
NA	NA	TRBV27	TRBJ1-2	TGTGCCAGCAGTCTGATTCAATCCCGGGTCAGCTCTTACTATGGCTACACCTTC	CASSLIQSRVSSYYGYTF
TRBD1	few	TRBV6-1	TRBJ1-5	TGTGCCAGCAGCACAGGGGGGGATCAGCCCCAGCATTTT	CASSTGGDQPQHF
NA	NA	TRBV6-4	TRBJ1-5	TGTGCCAGCAGTGAGCACCCCAGAGGTTCAGAGGATAATCAGCCCCAGCATTTT	CASSEHPRGSEDNQPQHF
TRBD1	NA	TRBV19	TRBJ1-6	TGTGCCAGTAGTATAAACCGGGACAGGGCGGATTCACCCCTCCACTTT	CASSINRDRADSPLHF
NA	once	TRBV5-1	TRBJ1-3	TGCGCCAGCAGCGACGCAGGGGTCGCTGGAAACACCATATATTTT	CASSDAGVAGNTIYF
NA	NA	TRBV20-1	TRBJ2-7	TGCAGCGCCGGGTCCTACGAGCAGTACTTC	CSAGSYEQYF
NA	NA	TRBV14	TRBJ2-5	TGTGCCAGCAGCCTCCGGGACTCTTATTCTACGGTTTACTTC	CASSLRDSYSTVYF
TRBD2	NA	TRBV9	TRBJ2-7	TGTGCCAGCAGCGTAGTGGCTAGCGGGCCCCCATACGAGCAGTACTTC	CASSVVASGPPYEQYF
NA	NA	TRBV6-5	TRBJ1-3	TGTGCCAGCAGTTACAGACAGACACTAGGAAACACCATATATTTT	CASSYRQTLGNTIYF
TRBD1	NA	TRBV19	TRBJ1-1	TGTGCCAGTAGAGTCTCGACAGGGAGCGCTGAAGCTTTCTTT	CASRVSTGSAEAFF
NA	few	TRBV29-1	TRBJ1-2	TGCAGCGTTGAAGATCATAGTTATGGCTACACCTTC	CSVEDHSYGYTF
TRBD2	once	TRBV27	TRBJ2-3	TGTGCCAGCGGGCTAGCGGACGGCACAGATACGCAGTATTTT	CASGLADGTDTQYF
NA	once	TRBV6-4	TRBJ2-1	TGTGCCAGCAGTGACTTCGGTTCTAATGAGCAGTTCTTC	CASSDFGSNEQFF
NA	once	TRBV11-2	TRBJ1-5	TGTGCCAGCAGCTTACAGGGCAACAACAATCAGCCCCAGCATTTT	CASSLQGNNNQPQHF
TRBD1	NA	TRBV27	TRBJ1-5	TGTGCCAGGAAGCGGGACAGGGGTGCCCCTTCGCCACCTAGCAATCAGCCCCAGCATTTT	CARKRDRGAPSPPSNQPQHF
TRBD1	NA	TRBV5-1	TRBJ2-3	TGCGCCAGCAGTTCAGGGGGCGGAGATACGCAGTATTTT	CASSSGGGDTQYF
TRBD1	NA	TRBV7-9	TRBJ1-1	TGTGCCAGCTCAGGGGGGTTGAACACTGAAGCTTTCTTT	CASSGGLNTEAFF
NA	NA	TRBV27	TRBJ2-1	TGTGCCAGCAGTTTACCAGGGGCCGGCTCCTACAATGAGCAGTTCTTC	CASSLPGAGSYNEQFF
TRBD1	NA	TRBV7-9	TRBJ1-2	TGTGCCAGCACCGGGGGCGGGACAGGGATTCTCTATGGCTACACCTTC	CASTGGGTGILYGYTF
NA	NA	TRBV18	TRBJ1-4	TGTGCCAGCTCACCACGTCAGATAAATGAAAAACTGTTTTTT	CASSPRQINEKLFF
NA	NA	TRBV30	TRBJ2-7	TGTGCCCAGGCAGGCAGAAGTTACGAGCAGTACTTC	CAQAGRSYEQYF
NA	once	TRBV18	TRBJ1-1	TGTGCCAGCTCACGGGACACGAACACTGAAGCTTTCTTT	CASSRDTNTEAFF
TRBD2	NA	TRBV30	TRBJ2-3	TGTGCCTGGGCGGCCGGGGAGGGCGCAGATACGCAGTATTTT	CAWAAGEGADTQYF
NA	few	TRBV9	TRBJ1-2	TGTGCCAGCAGCGGAGGACAGACCTACTATGGCTACACCTTC	CASSGGQTYYGYTF
NA	NA	TRBV11-3	TRBJ2-5	TGTGCCAGCAGCTTAGGTAACCTAGGTGAGACCCAGTACTTC	CASSLGNLGETQYF
NA	NA	TRBV6-5	TRBJ1-1	TGTGCCAGCAGTTATAGCGGGGTGAGCACTGAAGCTTTCTTT	CASSYSGVSTEAFF